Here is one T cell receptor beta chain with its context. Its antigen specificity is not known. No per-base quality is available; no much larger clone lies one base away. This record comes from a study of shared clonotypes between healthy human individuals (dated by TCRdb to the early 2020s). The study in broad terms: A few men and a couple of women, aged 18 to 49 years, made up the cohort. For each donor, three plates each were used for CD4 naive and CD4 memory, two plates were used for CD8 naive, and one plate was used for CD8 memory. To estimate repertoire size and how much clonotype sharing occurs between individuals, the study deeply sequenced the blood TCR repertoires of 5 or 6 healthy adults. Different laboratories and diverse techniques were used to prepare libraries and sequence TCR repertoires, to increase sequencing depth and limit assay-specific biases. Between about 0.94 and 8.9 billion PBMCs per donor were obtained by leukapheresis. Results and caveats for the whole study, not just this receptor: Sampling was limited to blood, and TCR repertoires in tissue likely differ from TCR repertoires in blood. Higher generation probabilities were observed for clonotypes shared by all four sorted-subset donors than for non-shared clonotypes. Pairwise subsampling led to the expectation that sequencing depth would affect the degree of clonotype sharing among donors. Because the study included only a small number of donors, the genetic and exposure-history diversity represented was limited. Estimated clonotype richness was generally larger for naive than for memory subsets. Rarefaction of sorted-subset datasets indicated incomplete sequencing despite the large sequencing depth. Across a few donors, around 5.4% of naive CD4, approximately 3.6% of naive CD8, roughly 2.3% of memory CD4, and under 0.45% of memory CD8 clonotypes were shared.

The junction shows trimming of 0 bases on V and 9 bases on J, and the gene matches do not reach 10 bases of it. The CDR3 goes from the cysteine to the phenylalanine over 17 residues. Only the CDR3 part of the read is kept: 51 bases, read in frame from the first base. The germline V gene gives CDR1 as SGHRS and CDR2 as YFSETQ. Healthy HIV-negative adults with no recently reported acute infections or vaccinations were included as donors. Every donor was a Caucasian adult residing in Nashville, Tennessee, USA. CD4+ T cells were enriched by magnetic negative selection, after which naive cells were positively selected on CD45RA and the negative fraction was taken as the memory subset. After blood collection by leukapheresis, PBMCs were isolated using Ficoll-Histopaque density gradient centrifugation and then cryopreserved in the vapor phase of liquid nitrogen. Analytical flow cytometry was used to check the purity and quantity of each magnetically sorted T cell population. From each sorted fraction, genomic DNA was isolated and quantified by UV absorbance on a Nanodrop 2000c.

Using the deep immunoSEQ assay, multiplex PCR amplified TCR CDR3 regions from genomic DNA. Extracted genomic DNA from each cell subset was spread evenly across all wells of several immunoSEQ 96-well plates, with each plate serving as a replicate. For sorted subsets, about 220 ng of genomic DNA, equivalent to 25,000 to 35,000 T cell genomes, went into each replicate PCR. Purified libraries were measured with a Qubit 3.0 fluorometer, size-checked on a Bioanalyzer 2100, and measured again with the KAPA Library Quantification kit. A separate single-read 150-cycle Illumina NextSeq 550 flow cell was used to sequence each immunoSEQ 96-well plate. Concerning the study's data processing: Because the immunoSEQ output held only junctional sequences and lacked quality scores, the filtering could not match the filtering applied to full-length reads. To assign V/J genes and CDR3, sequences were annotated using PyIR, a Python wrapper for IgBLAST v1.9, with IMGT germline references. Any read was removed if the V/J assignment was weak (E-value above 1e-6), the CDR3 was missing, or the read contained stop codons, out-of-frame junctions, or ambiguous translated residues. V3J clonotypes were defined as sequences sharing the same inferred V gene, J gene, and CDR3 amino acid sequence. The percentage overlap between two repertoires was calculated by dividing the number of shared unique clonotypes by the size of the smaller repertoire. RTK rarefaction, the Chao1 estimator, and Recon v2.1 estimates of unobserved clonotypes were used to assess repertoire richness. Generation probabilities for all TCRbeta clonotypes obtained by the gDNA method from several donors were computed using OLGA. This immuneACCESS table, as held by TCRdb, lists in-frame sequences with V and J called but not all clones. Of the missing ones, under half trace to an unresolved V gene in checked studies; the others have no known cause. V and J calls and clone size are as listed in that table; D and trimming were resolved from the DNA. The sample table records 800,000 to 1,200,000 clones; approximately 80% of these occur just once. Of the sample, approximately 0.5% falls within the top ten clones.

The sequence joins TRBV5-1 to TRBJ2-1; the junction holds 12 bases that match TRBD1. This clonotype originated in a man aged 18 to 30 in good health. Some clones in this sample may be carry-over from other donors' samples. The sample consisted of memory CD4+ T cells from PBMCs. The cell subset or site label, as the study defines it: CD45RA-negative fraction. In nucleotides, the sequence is TGCGCCAGCAGCTTGGACGCCCCGGGACAGGGGGCAGTTGAGCAGTTCTTC. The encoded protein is CASSLDAPGQGAVEQFF.